The present entry profiles one TCR beta chain with its context. The target of this receptor is not known. Base qualities are not provided; no much larger clone lies one nucleotide away. The cohort was made up of 666 healthy bone marrow donors. At the time of sampling, every cohort member was nominally healthy, though immune exposures that went unrecorded were likely present. The donor was CMV seropositive and was included in the group of almost 300 seropositive cohort members. A peripheral blood sample was collected from each donor, and TCR beta sequencing was performed on peripheral blood mononuclear cells. The Qiagen DNeasy Blood Extraction Kit was used to extract genomic DNA from the blood cell samples. From V the trimming removes 10 bases and from J it removes 2 bases, while the gene matches leave 17 bases of the junction unaccounted for. Including cysteine and phenylalanine, the CDR3 has 17 amino acids. Just CDR3 DNA is preserved here, 51 bases in frame from base 1. The germline V gene encodes CDR1 SNHLY and CDR2 FYNNEI.

The data were obtained in a study of cytomegalovirus exposure and HLA in healthy donors (dated by TCRdb to about 2017). Looking at the study overall: An earlier analysis of 587 of the donors reported 276 Gb of sequence data and 90 million to 120 million unique TCR beta sequences obtained from around 170 million T cells. Alongside the repertoire data, information on donor age, sex, ethnicity and CMV serostatus was compiled. Of the 300 to 450 genotyped donors, about 80% fell in the genetic ancestry cluster associated with self-reported Caucasian donors. Among about 400 genotyped donors of the cohort, an average of roughly 230,000 unique TCR beta nucleotide sequences was sequenced per donor, of which approximately 18% were non-productive. The number of typed donors differed by locus: about 620-640 for A, B, C, DRB1 and DQB1; 522 for DQA1; some 610 for DPA1; and about 450 for DPB1. A separate validation cohort of some 130 different subjects was used in addition to the 666-subject first cohort. To decide whether each TCR beta V gene segment behaved as functional or pseudogenic, an earlier analysis of 587 of the donors relied on high-throughput TCR beta sequencing. A later genetic analysis took genome-wide SNP genotypes for about 65% of the 666 donors and used that subset as a discovery cohort. The study aimed to test whether signatures of past pathogen exposure could be identified by cataloging public T cell receptors. Several DR-DQ haplotypes were handled as single units for association and clustering because linkage in the cohort was strong. To predict cytomegalovirus infection status, the study combined high-throughput TCR immunosequencing, statistical association of individual TCRs with disease status, and machine learning. HLA typing covered class I and class II loci at four-digit resolution. The study used immunosequencing to profile the T cell repertoires of around 600 subjects and linked those repertoires to cytomegalovirus serostatus. An early release covering some 640 HLA-typed donors comprised around 300 gigabases of sequencing data and approximately 80 million unique TCR sequences. Every repertoire in the discovery cohort had been generated on one and the same sequencing platform. A later analysis re-analyzed previously published TCR beta repertoires from 500 to 700 donors and added high-resolution HLA genotyping to study TCR occurrence patterns. Rather than drawing on any new phenotypic data, the later analysis identified candidate immune exposures from TCR beta sequences and the way those sequences occurred across donors. Broad study findings and their caveats: CMV serostatus was the only immune exposure information available for the cohort. The presence/absence analyses assumed that sequencing depth was roughly uniform across donors, and that assumption may not be true. Correlated functional status among segregating V segments might reflect linkage disequilibrium, but an unknown experimental factor could not be ruled out. This cohort had only TCR beta chains sequenced, and the lack of alpha or paired-chain data limited which features could be detected. A cluster of highly shared sequence variants was judged likely to represent a technical artifact of the sequencing pipeline. A total of around 150 TCR beta chains were listed by the study as associated with cytomegalovirus. Most TCR sequences were observed very rarely across donors, whereas some public TCRs were present in many individuals. Because some donors lacked HLA typing at each locus, the association tests relied only on the typed subset. When HLA alleles, especially DR and DQ, strongly co-occurred, attributing TCR associations to individual alleles was difficult. According to a later analysis, TCR association rates differed among HLA loci, with DRB1 alleles showing the most associated TCRs and HLA-C alleles showing the fewest. Because counts were too low, roughly 17 rarely observed V segments, including chromosome 9 orphons, were left out of the earlier analysis of 587 of the donors. Compared with equally common non-associated chains, HLA-associated TCR beta chains in a later analysis were more clonally expanded and had lower generation probabilities. A later genetic analysis reported fewer N-insertions in productive TCRs among donors in an Asian-associated ancestry cluster than the roughly 700-donor mean. In vitro tests confirmed that a few of the cytomegalovirus-associated TCR beta chains recognize cytomegalovirus antigens. Some IMGT-functional V segments, including TRBV6-2 and TRBV6-3, could not be distinguished by the 87-base-pair reads and were therefore excluded. A later analysis reported that several top co-occurrence clusters appeared linked to parvovirus B19, influenza, CMV and Epstein-Barr virus. An earlier analysis of some 560 of the donors showed that most TCR beta V segments appeared in productive rearrangements either about 90% or about 30% of the time, which broadly matched IMGT annotations. A later analysis found that most CMV-associated TCR beta chains appeared HLA-restricted, with HLA associations seemingly driven largely by CMV exposure. A later genetic analysis associated a missense DCLRE1C variant with V-gene and J-gene trimming of TCR beta chains, and an independent cohort replicated the association. Cytomegalovirus status was reported to be diagnosed by the classifier with high specificity and sensitivity in both the original and validation cohorts. A further reported finding was that TCR beta sequences accurately predicted the HLA-A and HLA-B alleles for most subjects in the first cohort. According to the authors, the approach could potentially be generalized to other disease states and immunological phenotypes. Specific HLA alleles were associated with around 18,000 TCR beta sequences at a false discovery rate of 0.05 in a later analysis.

The library was generated by the immunoSEQ multiplex PCR assay. The multiplex PCR relied on a mix of 60 forward primers for TCR Vbeta segments and 13 reverse primers for TCR Jbeta segments. Amplification of the CDR3 region of rearranged TCR beta genes was performed with a multiplex PCR assay on genomic DNA. On the Illumina HiSeq System, the amplified TCR beta libraries were sequenced as 87-base-pair reads. Concerning the study's data processing: A later analysis tallied around 82 million unique TCR beta chains across the 550 to 850 repertoires, and some 10 million of those chains were shared by two or more donors. Raw reads were error-corrected and collapsed into unique sequences with a nearest-neighbor algorithm that merged closely related sequences to remove PCR and sequencing errors. V, D and J gene segments were assigned by aligning CDR3 sequences to IMGT reference sequences. For a sequence to be retained, at least a six-nucleotide match to both a V gene segment and a J gene segment was required. A rearrangement counted as productive if the CDR3 had no stop codons and remained in frame with V and J, and every other rearrangement counted as non-productive. Following IMGT convention, CDR3 was defined as the stretch from the second conserved V-encoded cysteine up to the conserved J-encoded phenylalanine. The earlier analysis of 500 to 600 of the donors excluded sequences that lacked an unambiguous match to a single V gene segment. An earlier analysis of a few hundred of the donors classified V segments as functional when productive rearrangements were above 56.7% and as segregating when the standard deviation between donors was above 5%. A statistical classification framework was built for diagnosing cytomegalovirus status from the catalog of TCR beta chain sequences. V and J gene assignment, in a later analysis, came from comparing TCR nucleotide sequences with IMGT/GENE-DB human TR gene sequences. In a later analysis, CDR3 sequences and most-parsimonious VDJ recombination scenarios were assigned using the TCRdist pipeline. In a later analysis, each TCR beta chain was defined by its CDR3 amino acid sequence together with its V-gene family, and reads without a unique V-gene family were excluded. As a way to deal with suspected cross-contamination and a sequencing artifact, a later analysis dropped under 600 nucleotide sequences that were highly shared and had low generation probability. In a later analysis, a clonal expansion index was calculated for each public chain from normalized within-repertoire ranks of inferred template counts. In a later analysis, generation probabilities were computed with a VDJ recombination model fitted to out-of-frame rearrangements, and the resulting probabilities were checked against IGoR. In a later analysis, TCR-TCR, TCR-HLA and TCR-CMV co-occurrence was scored with hypergeometric tests, and a repertoire-size bias correction was applied to TCR pairs. In a later analysis, false discovery rates were estimated by permuting HLA or CMV assignments 20 times. In a later analysis, co-occurring TCRs were grouped using DBSCAN, and TCRdist sequence similarity was added for clustering within HLA-allele-positive subsets. Co-occurrence clustering excluded repertoires with fewer than 30,000 or more than 120,000 public chains, plus five with anomalous nucleotide sharing. TCRdb provides this immuneACCESS table in a form limited to in-frame rearrangements. Some clones are lacking; in checked studies, under half of them reflect an unresolved V gene, and why the rest are absent is not known. The D gene and trimming were derived from the DNA, and the V and J assignments and clone size from that table. The sample has 100,000 to 150,000 clones on record, about two thirds of them singletons. Under 3% of the sample rests with the top ten.

The chain employs TRBV2 and TRBJ2-1; 7 nucleotides in the junction match TRBD1. This receptor was obtained from a woman aged 55-70 years in good health and CMV-seropositive. The material sequenced was PBMCs. The DNA sequence reads TGTGCCAACAAAGCCCCCGGGACAGCAATCGCCTACAATGAGCAGTTCTTC. Translated, this is CANKAPGTAIAYNEQFF.